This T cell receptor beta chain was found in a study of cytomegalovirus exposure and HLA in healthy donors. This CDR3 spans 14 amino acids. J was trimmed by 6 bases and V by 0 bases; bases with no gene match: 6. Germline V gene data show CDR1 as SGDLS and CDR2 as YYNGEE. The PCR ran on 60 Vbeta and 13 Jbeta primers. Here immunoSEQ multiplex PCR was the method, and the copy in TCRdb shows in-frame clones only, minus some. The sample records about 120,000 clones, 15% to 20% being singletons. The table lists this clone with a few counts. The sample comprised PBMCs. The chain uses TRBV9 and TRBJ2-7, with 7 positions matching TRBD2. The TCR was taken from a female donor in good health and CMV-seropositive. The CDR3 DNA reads TGTGCCAGCAGCGTAGGGGGGGGGACCGGCGAGCAGTACTTC. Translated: CASSVGGGTGEQYF.